The sequence of this TCR beta chain was determined in a study of molecular identifiers for immune sequencing clone quantification. Library preparation followed earlier protocols using designated TCR primers. Using its own MiXCR run on the PCR reads, TCRdb lists one record per CDR3 protein. The sample contains some 97,000 distinct CDR3 sequences, more than 20% of which appear only once. In the sort, naive CD8 T cells were defined as CD8+CD4-CCR7+CD45RA+. This receptor was identified in a human donor in good health. Some libraries in this study had Jurkat cell RNA spiked in. The material sequenced was naive CD8+ T cells from blood, with Jurkat cell RNA spiked in. Subset defined: FACS-sorted CD8+CD4-CCR7+CD45RA+ naive T cells.

The CDR3 region has the DNA TGTGCCAGCTTAGCGCCGAACACCGGGGAGCTGTTTTTT. Translating gives CASLAPNTGELFF. This chain connects TRBV7-9 to TRBJ2-2; a possible D gene is TRBD2 (5 bases). The CDR3 runs to 13 residues. Deletions cut 8 bases from V and 0 bases from J, with 7 bases between. Germline assignment: CDR1 SEHNR and CDR2 FQNEAQ (reference sequence).